This TCR beta chain was found in a study of regulatory T cells in long-lasting Graves disease. Study outcomes and limitations: TCR diversity was lower in persistent Graves' patients than in newly diagnosed ones. Sharing of public clonotypes was greater in persistent patients (2,741) than in new patients (around 890). TRBV28, TRBJ1-2 and TRBJ2-5 emerged as the favored segments in persistent disease.

In the case of this clonotype: What it binds is not known.

The sample's time point: persistent/refractory GD, antithyroid drugs over 5 years with positive TRAb. There was RNA extracted from PBMCs, and the TCR library was made from it. Arm-PCR with iRepertoire HTBI primers amplified the CDR3 regions for these TCR beta libraries. TCRdb analysed the multiplex PCR reads with MiXCR anew, one entry per CDR3 protein. The table shows a few hundred thousand distinct CDR3 sequences, with 20% to 25% occurring only once. The germline gives CDR1 SGHDT, CDR2 YYEEEE. Trimming took 3 bases from V and 5 from J; bases not matched to a gene: 3. The length of the CDR3 is 14 residues.

The chain is built from TRBV5-6 and TRBJ2-5; 11 nucleotides line up with TRBD2. The TCR sequence derives from a female donor with Graves disease. The sample consisted of peripheral blood mononuclear cells (PBMCs), taken when the disease was refractory, from a patient treated with antithyroid drugs. CDR3 sequence reads: CASSSTSGMETQYF. The CDR3 bases are TGTGCCAGCAGCTCGACTAGCGGGATGGAGACCCAGTACTTC.